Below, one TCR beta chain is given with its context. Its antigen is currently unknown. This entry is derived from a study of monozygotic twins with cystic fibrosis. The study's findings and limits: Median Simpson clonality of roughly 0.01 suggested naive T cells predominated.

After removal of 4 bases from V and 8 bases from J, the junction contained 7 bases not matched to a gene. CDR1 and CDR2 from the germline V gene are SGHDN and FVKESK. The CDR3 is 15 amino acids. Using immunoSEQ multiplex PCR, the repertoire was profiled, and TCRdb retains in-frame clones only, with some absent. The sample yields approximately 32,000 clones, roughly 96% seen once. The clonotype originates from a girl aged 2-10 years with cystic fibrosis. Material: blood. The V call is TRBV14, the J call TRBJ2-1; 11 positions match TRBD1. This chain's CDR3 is CASSPVRDRGYEQFF. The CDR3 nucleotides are TGTGCCAGCAGCCCGGTCCGGGACAGGGGGTATGAGCAGTTCTTC. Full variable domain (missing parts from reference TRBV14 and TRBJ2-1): EAGVTQFPSHSVIEKGQTVTLRCDPISGHDNLYWYRRVMGKEIKFLLHFVKESKQDESGMPNNRFLAERTGGTYSTLKVQPAELEDSGVYFCASSPVRDRGYEQFFGPGTRLTVL.